The clone carrying this T cell receptor beta chain was counted many times. The antigen remains undetermined. The record originates from a study of Graves' ophthalmopathy and Graves' hyperthyroidism. Notes on the study in general: Most expanded clonotypes from thyroid (those above 0.001 frequency) were also found in blood.

RNA served as the template for amplifying TCR beta CDR3 regions. Investigators did first-round RT-PCR with HTBI primers, then second-round multiplex PCR. TCRdb passed the multiplex PCR reads through MiXCR, listing each CDR3 protein once. The sample has 200,000 to 250,000 distinct CDR3 sequences; roughly 27% are singletons. Each donor who had ophthalmopathy showed moderate-to-severe activity, a CAS of ≥3, a NOSPECS of ≥4, and a duration under 3 months. Ineligible for inclusion were patients with other autoimmune diseases, uncontrolled infections, pregnancy or lactation. Fresh peripheral blood, 8.5 to 10 ml, was the PBMC source. This sequence originates from a man in his fifties with Graves' ophthalmopathy. The specimen was peripheral blood.

DNA for the CDR3: TGTGCCAGCAGCGTAGTGGGGGCTGGGGCCAACGTCCTGACTTTC. It yields the protein CASSVVGAGANVLTF. This chain links TRBV9 with TRBJ2-6; possibly TRBD1 or TRBD2 for D (5 bases each). The CDR3 is 15 amino acids. The V gene lost 0 bases and the J gene lost 2 bases, with 6 bases spanning the gap. Looked up from germline, CDR1 is SGDLS and CDR2 is YYNGEE.